The T cell receptor beta chain under discussion was sequenced for a study of blood T cell repertoires in COVID-19. The CDR3 runs 14 residues. V was clipped by 6 bases and J by 3 bases, with 15 bases between them. Germline V gene data show CDR1 as MNHEY and CDR2 as SMNVEV (reference sequence). The method was immunoSEQ multiplex PCR; TCRdb's version includes in-frame clones alone and lacks a portion of them. The sample contains 200,000 to 300,000 clones, under 90% of which appear only once. V usage is TRBV27 and J usage is TRBJ2-7; no firm D call. Sequences were obtained from peripheral blood. The receptor's source is a man between 60 and 75 years old with acute or convalescent COVID-19. CDR3 residues: CASSPRLRNYEQYF. In DNA, the CDR3 is TGTGCCAGCAGCCCCAGACTGAGAAACTACGAGCAGTACTTC.